One and the same sample provided the 18 T cell receptor beta chains below, sequenced in a study of neurological immune-mediated disorders. TCRdb reanalysed the 5' RACE reads using MiXCR and keeps one entry per CDR3 protein. The data hold about 49,000 distinct CDR3 sequences, with roughly 8.8% observed a single time. Time point noted: longitudinal time-point 3. Material for sequencing was PBMCs. The source is a woman aged 40-49 years in good health.

This clonotype was picked up many times. The J gene is TRBJ2-1, the V gene TRBV9, with 14 nucleotides matching TRBD2. This CDR3 spans 18 amino acids. Germline CDR1 reads SGDLS; CDR2 reads YYNGEE. After removal of 2 bases from V and 0 bases from J, the junction contained 4 bases not matched to a gene. The CDR3 protein is CASSVSGTSGGSYNEQFF. The CDR3 nucleotides are TGTGCCAGCAGCGTCTCCGGGACTAGCGGGGGCTCCTACAATGAGCAGTTCTTC.

This clonotype occurred many times. The chain carries TRBV20-1 and TRBJ1-1; 9 nucleotides match TRBD1. The CDR3 has 14 amino acids. The germline V gene encodes CDR1 DFQATT and CDR2 SNEGSKA (reference sequence). V dropped 6 bases and J dropped 5; count of bases not matched to a gene: 10. CDR3 coding DNA: TGCAGTGCCACCCGACAGGGGGGTCGGACTGAAGCTTTCTTT. Translating it yields CSATRQGGRTEAFF.

This clonotype was detected many times. The rearrangement links TRBV12-3 or TRBV12-4 to TRBJ1-5, with D tentatively TRBD1 (5 bases). The CDR3 is made up of 13 amino acids. V was shortened by 3 bases and J by 10 bases, with 13 bases between the two germline ends. The CDR3: CASSFGGNYPQHF. CDR3 nucleotides: TGTGCCAGCAGTTTCGGGGGGAACTATCCCCAGCATTTT.

J is TRBJ2-6 and V is TRBV5-1; D not certain. Germline CDR1 reads SGHRS; CDR2 reads YFSETQ. V gave up 4 bases and J gave up 0 bases, with 5 bases separating them. The CDR3 has 14 residues. The CDR3 loop is CASSLSSGANVLTF. CDR3 DNA: TGCGCCAGCAGCCTATCCTCTGGGGCCAACGTCCTGACTTTC. Based on the CDR3 plus reference TRBV5-1 and TRBJ2-6, the full variable domain is KAGVTQTPRYLIKTRGQQVTLSCSPISGHRSVSWYQQTPGQGLQFLFEYFSETQRNKGNFPGRFSGRQFSNSRSEMNVSTLELGDSALYLCASSLSSGANVLTFGAGSRLTVL.

This clonotype was detected only a few times. V gene TRBV18 combines with J gene TRBJ2-3, with a weak D call TRBD2 (5 bases). The ends were cut back, 3 bases at V and 9 bases at J, with 10 bases in the middle. CDR1 is KGHSH and CDR2 is LQKENI in the germline V gene. This CDR3 has 12 residues. CDR3 residues: CASSPEAETQYF. The CDR3 nucleotides are TGTGCCAGCTCACCGGAAGCGGAGACGCAGTATTTT.

This clonotype appeared many times. CDR3 loop: CASSYGGAGETQYF. The CDR3, as DNA: TGTGCCAGCAGTTACGGGGGGGCGGGGGAGACCCAGTACTTC. V usage is TRBV6-5 and J usage is TRBJ2-5; D might be TRBD2 (7 bases). The CDR3 is 14 amino acids. Trimming took off 2 bases at V and 5 bases at J, with 12 bases between the two ends. The germline CDR1 and CDR2 sequences are MNHEY and SVGAGI.

This clonotype was seen many times. This rearrangement joins TRBV5-6 to TRBJ2-7; either TRBD1 or TRBD2 may supply D (6 bases each). The V gene lost 5 bases and the J gene lost 2 bases, with 14 bases spanning the gap. There are 14 residues in the CDR3. In germline, CDR1 is SGHDT, CDR2 YYEEEE. Here the CDR3 reads CASRGGTHPYEQYF. DNA for the CDR3: TGTGCCAGCAGAGGAGGGACACATCCCTACGAGCAGTACTTC. The variable domain in full, completed from reference TRBV5-6 and TRBJ2-7, reads DAGVTQSPTHLIKTRGQQVTLRCSPKSGHDTVSWYQQALGQGPQFIFQYYEEEERQRGNFPDRFSGHQFPNYSSELNVNALLLGDSALYLCASRGGTHPYEQYFGPGTRLTVT.

The gene calls are TRBV5-1 and TRBJ1-1, with 11 bases matching TRBD1. Germline CDR1 and CDR2: SGHRS and YFSETQ. With V trimmed by 4 bases and J by 6 bases, 5 bases remained unmatched. There are 14 residues in the CDR3. CDR3 bases: TGCGCCAGCAGCCCGGGGACAGGGGGGTCTGAAGCTTTCTTT. Amino acids: CASSPGTGGSEAFF.

This clonotype was seen at least ten times. The chain joins TRBV20-1 to TRBJ2-7; the D gene is possibly TRBD2 (5 bases). The CDR3 consists of 13 residues. Germline CDR1 DFQATT, CDR2 SNEGSKA (reference sequence). The V end lost 1 base, the J end lost 6 bases, and 13 bases lay between the germline ends. The CDR3 sequence is CSARGSSKSEQYF. The CDR3 coding sequence is TGCAGTGCTAGAGGGTCTAGCAAGAGCGAGCAGTACTTC.

This clonotype has at least ten counts. The rearrangement links TRBV12-3 or TRBV12-4 to TRBJ1-5; the match to TRBD1 covers 9 bases. The CDR3 is made up of 14 amino acids. The trim removed 6 bases at V and 7 bases at J, leaving 7 bases unmatched. DNA of the CDR3: TGTGCCAGCAGCCCAGGACAGGGGACGCAGCCCCAGCATTTT. Protein product: CASSPGQGTQPQHF.

In its sample, this clonotype was seen many times. V and J are TRBV12-3 or TRBV12-4 and TRBJ1-5, with a possible D match to TRBD1 (5 bases). This CDR3 is 16 amino acids long. Trimming took 6 bases from V and 4 from J, leaving 19 bases between them. The CDR3 loop reads CASSPNSGTLNQPQHF. The CDR3 DNA reads as TGTGCCAGCAGCCCGAACTCCGGGACGCTGAATCAGCCCCAGCATTTT.

There are many counts of this clonotype. A much larger clonotype is one base distant, so this may be a read error. The chain has TRBV7-2 and TRBJ1-6, with 10 nucleotides matching TRBD1. Germline V CDR1 and CDR2: SGHTA, FQGNSA. The CDR3 totals 16 residues. CDR3 in DNA: TGTGCCAACAGCTTCCCTACGGGACAGGGGTCGTCACCCCTCCACTTT. This translates into CANSFPTGQGSSPLHF. Full variable domain (outside the CDR3, taken from reference TRBV7-2 and TRBJ1-6): GAGVSQSPSNKVTEKGKDVELRCDPISGHTALYWYRQSLGQGLEFLIYFQGNSAPDKSGLPSDRFSAERTGGSVSTLTIQRTQQEDSAVYLCANSFPTGQGSSPLHFGNGTRLTVT.

In its sample, this clonotype was seen many times. This chain uses TRBV12-3 or TRBV12-4 with TRBJ2-7; 7 nucleotides line up with TRBD1. The CDR3 has 11 residues. The J segment lost 4 bases and the V segment lost 10 bases, leaving 4 bases of the junction unmatched. CDR3 nucleotide sequence: TGTGCCACCTCAGGGGGATACGAGCAGTACTTC. This codes for CATSGGYEQYF.

Ten or more counts support this clonotype. The chain combines TRBV5-1 with TRBJ2-2; TRBD1 agrees at 7 bases. With V trimmed by 9 bases and J by 0 bases, 2 bases remained unmatched. CDR1 is SGHRS and CDR2 is YFSETQ in the germline V gene. The CDR3 is 13 residues long. DNA of the CDR3: TGCGCCACGGGACAGACGAACACCGGGGAGCTGTTTTTT. Its protein product is CATGQTNTGELFF.

The chain recombines TRBV15 with TRBJ1-1; the D is unclear. Trimming removed 6 bases from V and 3 bases from J, with 11 bases in between. CDR3 length: 13 amino acids. CDR1 is LNHNV, CDR2 YYDKDF, per germline (reference sequence). Here the CDR3 DNA reads TGTGCCACCAGTGTTTCGGTTTACACTGAAGCTTTCTTT. It encodes CATSVSVYTEAFF.

The genes are TRBV9 and TRBJ2-2; D is possibly TRBD1 or TRBD2 (5 bases each). The CDR3 spans 15 residues. V lost 0 bases and J lost 8, with 14 bases in between. The germline CDR1 and CDR2 sequences are SGDLS and YYNGEE. The CDR3 loop reads CASSVGDPKSGELFF. CDR3 sequence (DNA): TGTGCCAGCAGCGTAGGGGACCCCAAGTCAGGGGAGCTGTTTTTT.

This clonotype was recorded many times. The rearrangement uses TRBV29-1 and TRBJ2-3; D is undetermined. The ends were cut back, 5 bases at V and 4 bases at J, with 13 bases in the middle. The CDR3 runs to 13 residues. The germline V gene encodes CDR1 SQVTM and CDR2 ANQGSEA. The DNA for the CDR3 is TGCAGCGTTAGTAGCCAGTACTCAGATACGCAGTATTTT. This encodes CSVSSQYSDTQYF.

In this sample, this clonotype turned up many times. The gene calls are TRBV12-3 or TRBV12-4 and TRBJ2-7, with TRBD1 matching 10 bases. V shed 3 bases, J shed 2 bases, and the junction held 7 bases outside the gene matches. The CDR3 contains 16 residues. The CDR3 sequence is CASSLLGQGSTYEQYF. The CDR3 bases are TGTGCCAGCAGTTTGTTGGGACAGGGGTCCACCTACGAGCAGTACTTC.